This record covers a single T cell receptor beta chain. Amplification targeted TCR beta CDR3 regions from RNA transcripts. First-round RT-PCR with HTBI primers amplified the TCR CDR3 region. TCRdb reprocessed the multiplex PCR reads with MiXCR, giving one entry per CDR3 protein. The table has a few hundred thousand distinct CDR3 sequences, around 45% seen once. These data originate in a study of T cells in Graves' hyperthyroidism and ophthalmopathy. Germline trimming cut 8 bases from V and 0 bases from J; bases unmatched to any gene: 5. This CDR3 comprises 16 residues. Germline V gives CDR1 ENHRY, CDR2 SYGVKD.

The chain employs TRBV10-3 and TRBJ2-3, with TRBD2 identical over 13 bases. Sequencing was carried out using peripheral blood or thyroid tissue (not recorded which). This receptor was identified in a woman under 30 with Graves' hyperthyroidism. For the CDR3, the DNA is TGTGCCATCGGCGGGACTAGCGGGGTTAGCACAGATACGCAGTATTTT. This encodes CAIGGTSGVSTDTQYF.